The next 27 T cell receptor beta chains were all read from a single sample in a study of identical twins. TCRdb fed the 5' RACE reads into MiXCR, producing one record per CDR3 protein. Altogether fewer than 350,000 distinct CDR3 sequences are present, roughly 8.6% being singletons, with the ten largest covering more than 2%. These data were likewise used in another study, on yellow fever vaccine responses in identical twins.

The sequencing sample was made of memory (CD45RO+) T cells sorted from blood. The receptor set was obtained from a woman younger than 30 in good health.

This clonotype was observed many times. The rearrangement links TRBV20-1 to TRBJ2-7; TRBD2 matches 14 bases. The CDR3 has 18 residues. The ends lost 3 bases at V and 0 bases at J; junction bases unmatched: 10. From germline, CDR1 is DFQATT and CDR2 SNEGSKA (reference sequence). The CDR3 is CSASSLTSGGGNSYEQYF. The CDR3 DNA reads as TGCAGTGCTAGCTCCTTGACTAGCGGGGGGGGGAACTCCTACGAGCAGTACTTC.

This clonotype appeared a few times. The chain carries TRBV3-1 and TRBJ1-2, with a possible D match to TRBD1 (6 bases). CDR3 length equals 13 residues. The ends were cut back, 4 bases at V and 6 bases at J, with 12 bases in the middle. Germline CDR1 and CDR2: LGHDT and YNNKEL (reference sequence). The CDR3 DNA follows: TGTGCCAGCAGCCCACCAGGGGTCCATGGCTACACCTTC. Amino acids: CASSPPGVHGYTF. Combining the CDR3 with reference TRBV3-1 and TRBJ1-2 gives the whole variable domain DTAVSQTPKYLVTQMGNDKSIKCEQNLGHDTMYWYKQDSKKFLKIMFSYNNKELIINETVPNRFSPKSPDKAHLNLHINSLELGDSAVYFCASSPPGVHGYTFGSGTRLTVV.

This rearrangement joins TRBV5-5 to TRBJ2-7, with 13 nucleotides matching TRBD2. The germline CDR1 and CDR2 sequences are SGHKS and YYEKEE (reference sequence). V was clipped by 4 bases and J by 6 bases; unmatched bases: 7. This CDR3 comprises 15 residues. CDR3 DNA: TGTGCCAGCAGCCGGACTAGCGGGAGTCCCATCGAGCAGTACTTC. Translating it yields CASSRTSGSPIEQYF.

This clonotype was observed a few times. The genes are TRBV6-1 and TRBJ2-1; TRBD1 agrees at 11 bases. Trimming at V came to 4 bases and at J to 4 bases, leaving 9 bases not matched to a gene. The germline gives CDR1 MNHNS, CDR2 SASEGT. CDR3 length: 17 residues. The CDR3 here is CASSAHSGTGGYNEQFF. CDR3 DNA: TGTGCCAGCAGTGCCCATTCCGGGACAGGGGGTTACAATGAGCAGTTCTTC.

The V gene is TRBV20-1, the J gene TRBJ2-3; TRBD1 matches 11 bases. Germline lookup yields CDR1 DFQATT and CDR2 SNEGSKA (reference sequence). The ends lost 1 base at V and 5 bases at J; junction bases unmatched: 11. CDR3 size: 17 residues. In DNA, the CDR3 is TGCAGTGCTAGAGGGGGACAGGGGGGCCCAGGAGAAGATACGCAGTATTTT. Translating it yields CSARGGQGGPGEDTQYF.

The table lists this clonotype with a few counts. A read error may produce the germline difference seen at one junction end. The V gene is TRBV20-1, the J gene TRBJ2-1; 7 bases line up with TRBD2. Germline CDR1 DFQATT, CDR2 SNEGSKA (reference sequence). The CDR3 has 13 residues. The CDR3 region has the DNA TGCAGTGCTAGTGTCCCGGGAGGCTTTGAAGGGGTCTTC. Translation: CSASVPGGFEGVF.

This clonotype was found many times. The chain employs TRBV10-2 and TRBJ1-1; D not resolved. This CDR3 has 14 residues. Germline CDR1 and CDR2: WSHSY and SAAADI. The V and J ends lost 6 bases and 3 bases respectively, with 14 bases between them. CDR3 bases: TGCGCCAGCAGAAGAGGCCCAGAAGACACTGAAGCTTTCTTT. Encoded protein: CASRRGPEDTEAFF.

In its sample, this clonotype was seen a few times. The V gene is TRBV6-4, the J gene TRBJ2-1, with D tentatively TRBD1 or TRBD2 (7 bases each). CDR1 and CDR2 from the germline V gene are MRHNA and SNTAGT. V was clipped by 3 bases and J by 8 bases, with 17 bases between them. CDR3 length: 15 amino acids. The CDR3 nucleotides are TGTGCCAGCAGTGATTCAGGGGGGGAAGGTTATGAGCAGTTCTTC. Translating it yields CASSDSGGEGYEQFF.

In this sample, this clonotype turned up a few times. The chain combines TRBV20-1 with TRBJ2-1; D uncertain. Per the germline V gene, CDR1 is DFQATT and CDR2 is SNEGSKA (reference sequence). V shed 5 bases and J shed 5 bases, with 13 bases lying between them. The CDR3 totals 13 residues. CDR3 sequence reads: CSASPGANNEQFF. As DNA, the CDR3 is TGCAGTGCTTCCCCCGGCGCCAACAATGAGCAGTTCTTC.

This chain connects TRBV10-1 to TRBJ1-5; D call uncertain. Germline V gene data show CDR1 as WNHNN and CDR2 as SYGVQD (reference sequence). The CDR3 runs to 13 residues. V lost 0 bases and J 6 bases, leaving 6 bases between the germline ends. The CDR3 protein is CASSESLGQPQHF. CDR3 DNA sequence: TGCGCCAGCAGTGAGTCTTTAGGTCAGCCCCAGCATTTT.

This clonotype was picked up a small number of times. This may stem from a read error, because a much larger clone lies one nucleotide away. CDR3 nucleotides: TGTGCCAGCGGCAACACCGGGGAGCTGTTTTTT. It codes for CASGNTGELFF. This rearrangement joins TRBV6-2 or TRBV6-3 to TRBJ2-2; no clear D gene. The CDR3 sequence is 11 residues long. The V and J ends lost 8 bases and 2 bases respectively, with 3 bases between them. Germline V gene lookup returns CDR1 MNHEY and CDR2 SVGEGT.

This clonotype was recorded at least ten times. The CDR3 coding sequence is TGTGCCAGCAACACCGACGTTCTCTGGGGGGCCGCTTTCTTT. Protein sequence: CASNTDVLWGAAFF. This rearrangement joins TRBV6-2 or TRBV6-3 to TRBJ1-1, with a weak D call TRBD1 (6 bases). This CDR3 is 14 amino acids long. Trimming took 7 bases from V and 11 from J, leaving 23 bases between them. Germline assignment: CDR1 MNHEY and CDR2 SVGEGT.

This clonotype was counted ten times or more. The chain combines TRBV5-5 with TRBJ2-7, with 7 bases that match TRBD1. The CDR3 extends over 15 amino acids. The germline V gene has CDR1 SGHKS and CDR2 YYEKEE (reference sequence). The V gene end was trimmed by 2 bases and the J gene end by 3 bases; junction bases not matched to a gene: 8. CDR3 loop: CASSLAGTVIYEQYF. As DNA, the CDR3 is TGTGCCAGCAGCTTAGCCGGGACAGTGATCTACGAGCAGTACTTC.

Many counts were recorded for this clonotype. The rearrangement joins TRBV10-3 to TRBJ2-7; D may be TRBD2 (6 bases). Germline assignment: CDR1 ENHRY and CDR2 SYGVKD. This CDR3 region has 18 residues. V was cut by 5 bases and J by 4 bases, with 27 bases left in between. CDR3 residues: CAISPQEVFLASVYEQYV. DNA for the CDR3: TGTGCCATCAGTCCCCAAGAGGTGTTTTTAGCTAGCGTTTACGAGCAGTACGTC.

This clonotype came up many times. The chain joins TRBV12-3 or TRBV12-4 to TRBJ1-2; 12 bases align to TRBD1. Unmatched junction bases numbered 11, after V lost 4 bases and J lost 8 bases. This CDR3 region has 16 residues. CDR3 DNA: TGTGCCAGCAGTTCCCGGGGGGGACAGGGGGCGCGAGGCTACACCTTC. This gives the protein CASSSRGGQGARGYTF.

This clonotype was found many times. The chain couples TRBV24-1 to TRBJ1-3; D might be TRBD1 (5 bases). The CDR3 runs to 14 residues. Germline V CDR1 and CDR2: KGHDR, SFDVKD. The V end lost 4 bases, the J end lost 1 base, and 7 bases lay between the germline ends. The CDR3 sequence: CATSDGHSGNTIYF. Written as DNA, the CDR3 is TGTGCCACCAGTGACGGACATTCTGGAAACACCATATATTTT.

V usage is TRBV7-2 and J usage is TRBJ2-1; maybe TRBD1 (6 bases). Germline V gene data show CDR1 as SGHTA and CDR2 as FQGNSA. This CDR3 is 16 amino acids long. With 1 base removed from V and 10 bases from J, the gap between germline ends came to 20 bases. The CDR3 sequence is CASSLGRWGPGLEQFF. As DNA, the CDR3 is TGTGCCAGCAGCTTAGGGAGGTGGGGGCCCGGTTTGGAGCAGTTCTTC.

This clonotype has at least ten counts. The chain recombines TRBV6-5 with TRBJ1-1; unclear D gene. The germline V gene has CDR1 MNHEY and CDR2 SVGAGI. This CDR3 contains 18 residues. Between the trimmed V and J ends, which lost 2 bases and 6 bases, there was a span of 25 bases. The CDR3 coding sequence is TGTGCCAGCAGTTACAAGACTCCGACCTCAACCCACTTCTCTGAAGCTTTCTTT. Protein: CASSYKTPTSTHFSEAFF.

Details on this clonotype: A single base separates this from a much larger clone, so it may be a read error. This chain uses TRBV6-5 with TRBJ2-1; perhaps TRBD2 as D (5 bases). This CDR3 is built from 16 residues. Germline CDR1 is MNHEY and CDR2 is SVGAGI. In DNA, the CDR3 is TGTTCCAGCAGTTCCTCCGGGATCGTGGCCTACAATGAGCAGTTCTTC. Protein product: CSSSSSGIVAYNEQFF.

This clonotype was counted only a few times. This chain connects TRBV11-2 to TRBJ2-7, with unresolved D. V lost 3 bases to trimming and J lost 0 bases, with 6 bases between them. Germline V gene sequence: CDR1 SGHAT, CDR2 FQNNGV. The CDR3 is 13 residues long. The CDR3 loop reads CASSFSTSYEQYV. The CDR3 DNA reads TGTGCCAGCAGCTTTTCCACCTCCTACGAGCAGTACGTC.

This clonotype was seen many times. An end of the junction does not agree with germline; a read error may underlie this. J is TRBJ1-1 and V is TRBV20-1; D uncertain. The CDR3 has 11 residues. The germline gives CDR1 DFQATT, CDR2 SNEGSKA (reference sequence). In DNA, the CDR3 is TGCAGTGCTAGGACGCAGATCTACACCCACTTT. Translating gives CSARTQIYTHF.

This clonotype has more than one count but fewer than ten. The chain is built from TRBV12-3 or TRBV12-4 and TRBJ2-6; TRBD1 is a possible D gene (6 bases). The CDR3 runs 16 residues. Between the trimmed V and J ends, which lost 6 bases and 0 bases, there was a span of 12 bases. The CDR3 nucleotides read TGTGCCAGCAGCCAGGGACATTACTCTGGGGCCAACGTCCTGACTTTC. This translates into CASSQGHYSGANVLTF.

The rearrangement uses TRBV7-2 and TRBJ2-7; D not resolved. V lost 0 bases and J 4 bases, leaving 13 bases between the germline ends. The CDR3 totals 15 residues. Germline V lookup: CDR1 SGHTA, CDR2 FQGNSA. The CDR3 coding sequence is TGTGCCAGCAGCTTAGCTCATATGGGTCTATACGAGCAGTACTTC. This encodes CASSLAHMGLYEQYF.

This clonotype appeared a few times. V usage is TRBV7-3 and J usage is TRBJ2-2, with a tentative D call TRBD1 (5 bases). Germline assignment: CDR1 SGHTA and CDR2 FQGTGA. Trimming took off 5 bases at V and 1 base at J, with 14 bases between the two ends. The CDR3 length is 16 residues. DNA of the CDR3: TGTGCCAGCAGCCCTCGCAGGGTGGGGAACACCGGGGAGCTGTTTTTT. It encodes CASSPRRVGNTGELFF.

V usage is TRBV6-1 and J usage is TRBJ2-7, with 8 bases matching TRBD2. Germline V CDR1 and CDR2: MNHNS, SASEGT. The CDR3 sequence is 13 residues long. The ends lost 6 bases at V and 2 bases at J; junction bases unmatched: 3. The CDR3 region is CASRTGGTYEQYV. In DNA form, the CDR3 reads TGTGCCAGCAGGACGGGGGGGACCTACGAGCAGTACGTC.

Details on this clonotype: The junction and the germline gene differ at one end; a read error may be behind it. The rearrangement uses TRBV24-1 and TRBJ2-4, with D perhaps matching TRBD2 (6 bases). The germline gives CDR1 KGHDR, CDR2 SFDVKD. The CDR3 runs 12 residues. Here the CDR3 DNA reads TGTGCCACCAGTGACTCCTCCGGGAGCCACATTTTC. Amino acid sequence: CATSDSSGSHIF.

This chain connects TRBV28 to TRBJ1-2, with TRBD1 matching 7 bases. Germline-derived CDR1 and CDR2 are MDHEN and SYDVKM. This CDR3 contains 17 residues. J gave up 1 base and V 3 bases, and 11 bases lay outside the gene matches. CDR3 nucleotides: TGTGCCAGCAGTTTCCCAGCCGGGACAGAAATTAACTATGGCTACACCTTC. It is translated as CASSFPAGTEINYGYTF.